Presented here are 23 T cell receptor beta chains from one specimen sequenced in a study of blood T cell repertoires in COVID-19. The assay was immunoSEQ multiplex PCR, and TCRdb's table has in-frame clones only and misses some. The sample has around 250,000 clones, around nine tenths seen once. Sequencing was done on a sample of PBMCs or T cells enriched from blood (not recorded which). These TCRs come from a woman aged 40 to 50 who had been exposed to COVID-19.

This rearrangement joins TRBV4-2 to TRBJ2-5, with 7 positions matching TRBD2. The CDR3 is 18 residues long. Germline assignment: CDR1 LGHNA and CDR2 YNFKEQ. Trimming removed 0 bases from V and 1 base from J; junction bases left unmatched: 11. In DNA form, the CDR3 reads TGTGCCAGCAGCCAAGATCAATTTCAGGGCGGGGGCCAAGAGACCCAGTACTTC. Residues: CASSQDQFQGGGQETQYF.

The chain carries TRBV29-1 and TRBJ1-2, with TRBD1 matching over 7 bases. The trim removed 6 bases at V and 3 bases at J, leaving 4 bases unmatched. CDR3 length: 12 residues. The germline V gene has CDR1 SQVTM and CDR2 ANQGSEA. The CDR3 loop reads CSVLQGYYGYTF. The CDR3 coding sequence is TGCAGCGTCCTACAGGGGTACTATGGCTACACCTTC. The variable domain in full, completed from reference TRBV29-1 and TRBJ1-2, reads SAVISQKPSRDICQRGTSLTIQCQVDSQVTMMFWYRQQPGQSLTLIATANQGSEATYESGFVIDKFPISRPNLTFSTLTVSNMSPEDSSIYLCSVLQGYYGYTFGSGTRLTVV.

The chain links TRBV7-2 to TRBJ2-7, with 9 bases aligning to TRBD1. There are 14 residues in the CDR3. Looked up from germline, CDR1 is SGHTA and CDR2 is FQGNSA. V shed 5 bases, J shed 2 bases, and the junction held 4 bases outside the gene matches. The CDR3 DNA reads TGTGCCAGCAGCCCGAGACAGGGGGCCTACGAGCAGTACTTC. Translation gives CASSPRQGAYEQYF.

The chain's CDR3 is CASSVENTGELFF. For the CDR3, the DNA is TGTGCCAGCAGTGTAGAGAACACCGGGGAGCTGTTTTTT. This chain connects TRBV2 to TRBJ2-2, with D unclear. Trimming took 4 bases from V and 1 from J, leaving 4 bases between them. The CDR3 is 13 amino acids. CDR1 and CDR2 from the germline V gene are SNHLY and FYNNEI.

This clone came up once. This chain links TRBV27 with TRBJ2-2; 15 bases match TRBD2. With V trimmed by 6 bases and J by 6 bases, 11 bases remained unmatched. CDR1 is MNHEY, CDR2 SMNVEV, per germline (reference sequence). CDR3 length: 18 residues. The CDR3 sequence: CASSIYGTSGRSAGELFF. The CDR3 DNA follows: TGTGCCAGCAGCATCTACGGGACTAGCGGGAGGTCGGCCGGGGAGCTGTTTTTT.

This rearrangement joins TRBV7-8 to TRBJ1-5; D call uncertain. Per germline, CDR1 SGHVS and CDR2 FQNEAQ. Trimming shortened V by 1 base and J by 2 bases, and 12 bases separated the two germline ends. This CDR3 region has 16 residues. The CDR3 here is CASSLVGGYGNQPQHF. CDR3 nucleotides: TGTGCCAGCAGCTTAGTTGGAGGGTATGGCAATCAGCCCCAGCATTTT.

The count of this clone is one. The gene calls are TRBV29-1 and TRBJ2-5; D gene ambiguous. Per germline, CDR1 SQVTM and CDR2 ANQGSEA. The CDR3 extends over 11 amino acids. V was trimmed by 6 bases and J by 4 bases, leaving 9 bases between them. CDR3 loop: CSVPGPETQYF. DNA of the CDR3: TGCAGCGTACCGGGTCCAGAGACCCAGTACTTC.

In nucleotides, the CDR3 is TGCGCCAGCAGTGAGTCCGTGGGGCTGCCGTATGGCTACACCTTC. It codes for CASSESVGLPYGYTF. V is TRBV10-2 and J is TRBJ1-2, with D possibly matching TRBD1 (5 bases). The ends were cut back, 0 bases at V and 5 bases at J, with 13 bases in the middle. The CDR3 has 15 amino acids. Germline values: CDR1 WSHSY, CDR2 SAAADI.

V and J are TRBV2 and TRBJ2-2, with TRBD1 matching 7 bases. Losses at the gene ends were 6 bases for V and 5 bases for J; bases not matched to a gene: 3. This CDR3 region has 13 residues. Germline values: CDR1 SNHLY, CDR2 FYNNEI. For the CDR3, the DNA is TGTGCCAGCAGGGGACAGTTGACCGGGGAGCTGTTTTTT. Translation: CASRGQLTGELFF.

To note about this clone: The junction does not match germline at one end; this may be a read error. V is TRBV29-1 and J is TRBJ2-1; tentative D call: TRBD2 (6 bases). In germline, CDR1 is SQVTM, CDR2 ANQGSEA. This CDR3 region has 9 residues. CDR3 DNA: TGCAGCGTTTGGCCGGGAGAGATCTTC. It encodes CSVWPGEIF.

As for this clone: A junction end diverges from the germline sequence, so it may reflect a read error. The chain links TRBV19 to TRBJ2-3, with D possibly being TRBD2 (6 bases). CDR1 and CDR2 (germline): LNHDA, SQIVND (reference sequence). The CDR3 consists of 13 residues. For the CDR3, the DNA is TGTGCCAGTAGTATAGAAGGGACTTCCAATCTCCGATTT. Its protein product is CASSIEGTSNLRF.

The CDR3 DNA is TGTGCCAGCAGTTACTCGAGTAGCGGAAAACTTTACGAGCAGTACGTC. Translated: CASSYSSSGKLYEQYV. This chain uses TRBV6-5 with TRBJ2-7; perhaps TRBD2 as D (6 bases). This CDR3 is 16 amino acids long. Trimming shortened V by 0 bases and J by 4 bases, and 16 bases separated the two germline ends. The germline V gene has CDR1 MNHEY and CDR2 SVGAGI.

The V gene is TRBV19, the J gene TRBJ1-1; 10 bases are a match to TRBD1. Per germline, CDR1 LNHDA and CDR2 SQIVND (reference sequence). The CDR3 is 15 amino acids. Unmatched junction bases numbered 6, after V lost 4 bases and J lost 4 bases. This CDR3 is CASSTPGQGSTEAFF. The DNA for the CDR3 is TGTGCCAGTAGTACTCCGGGACAGGGGAGCACTGAAGCTTTCTTT.

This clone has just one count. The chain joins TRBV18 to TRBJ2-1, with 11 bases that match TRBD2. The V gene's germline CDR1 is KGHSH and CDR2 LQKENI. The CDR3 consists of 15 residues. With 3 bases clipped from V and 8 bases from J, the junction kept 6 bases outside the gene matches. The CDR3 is CASSPRLAGIDEQFF. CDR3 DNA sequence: TGTGCCAGCTCACCCCGACTAGCGGGAATCGATGAGCAGTTCTTC. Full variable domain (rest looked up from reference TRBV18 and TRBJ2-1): NAGVMQNPRHLVRRRGQEARLRCSPMKGHSHVYWYRQLPEEGLKFMVYLQKENIIDESGMPKERFSAEFPKEGPSILRIQQVVRGDSAAYFCASSPRLAGIDEQFFGPGTRLTVL.

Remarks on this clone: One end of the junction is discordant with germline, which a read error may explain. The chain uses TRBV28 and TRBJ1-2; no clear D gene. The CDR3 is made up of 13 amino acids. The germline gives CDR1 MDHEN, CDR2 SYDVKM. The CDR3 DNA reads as TGTGCCAGCAGTACCTTTTATGGCCGGACTGATTTCTTC. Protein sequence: CASSTFYGRTDFF.

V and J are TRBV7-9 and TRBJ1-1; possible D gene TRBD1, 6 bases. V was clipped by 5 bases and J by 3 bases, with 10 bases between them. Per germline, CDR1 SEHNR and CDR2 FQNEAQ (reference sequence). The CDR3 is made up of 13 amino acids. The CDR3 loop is CASSIRGDTEAFF. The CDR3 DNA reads TGTGCCAGCAGCATCAGGGGTGACACTGAAGCTTTCTTT.

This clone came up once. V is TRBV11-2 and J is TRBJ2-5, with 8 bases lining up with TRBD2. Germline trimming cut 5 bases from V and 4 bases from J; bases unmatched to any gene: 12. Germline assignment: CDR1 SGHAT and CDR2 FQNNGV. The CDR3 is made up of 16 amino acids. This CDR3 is CASSLREGGWGETQYF. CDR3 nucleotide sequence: TGTGCCAGCAGCCTCCGGGAGGGGGGATGGGGAGAGACCCAGTACTTC.

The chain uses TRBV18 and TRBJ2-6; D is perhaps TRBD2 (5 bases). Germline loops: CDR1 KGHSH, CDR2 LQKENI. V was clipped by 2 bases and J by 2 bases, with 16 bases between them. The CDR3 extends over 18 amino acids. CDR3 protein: CASSPTSGGLAGANVLTF. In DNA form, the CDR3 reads TGTGCCAGCTCACCAACTTCAGGCGGGTTGGCTGGGGCCAACGTCCTGACTTTC.

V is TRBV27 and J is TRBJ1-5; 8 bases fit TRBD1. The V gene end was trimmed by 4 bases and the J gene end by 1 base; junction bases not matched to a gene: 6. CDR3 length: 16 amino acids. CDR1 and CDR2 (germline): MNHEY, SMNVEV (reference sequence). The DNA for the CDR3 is TGTGCCAGCAGTTCATCCAGGGGGCTAAGCAATCAGCCCCAGCATTTT. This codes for CASSSSRGLSNQPQHF.

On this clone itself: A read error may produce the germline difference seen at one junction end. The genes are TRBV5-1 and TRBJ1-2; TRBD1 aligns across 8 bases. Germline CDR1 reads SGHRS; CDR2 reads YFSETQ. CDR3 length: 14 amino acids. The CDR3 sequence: CASSLDGTGHGYTF. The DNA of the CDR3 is TGTGCCAGCAGCTTGGATGGGACAGGCCATGGCTACACCTTC.

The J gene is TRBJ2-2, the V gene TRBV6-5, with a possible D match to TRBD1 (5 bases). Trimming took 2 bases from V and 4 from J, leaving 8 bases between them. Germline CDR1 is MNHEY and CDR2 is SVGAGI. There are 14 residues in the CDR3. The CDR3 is CASSYRQTTGELFF. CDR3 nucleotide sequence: TGTGCCAGCAGTTACCGACAGACCACCGGGGAGCTGTTTTTT.

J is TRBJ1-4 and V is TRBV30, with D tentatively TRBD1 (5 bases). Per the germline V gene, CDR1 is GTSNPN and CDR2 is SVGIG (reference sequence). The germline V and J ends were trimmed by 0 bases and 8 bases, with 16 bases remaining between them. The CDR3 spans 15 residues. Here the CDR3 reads CAWSVWGPQREKLFF. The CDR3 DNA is TGTGCCTGGAGTGTGTGGGGCCCCCAAAGGGAAAAACTGTTTTTT.

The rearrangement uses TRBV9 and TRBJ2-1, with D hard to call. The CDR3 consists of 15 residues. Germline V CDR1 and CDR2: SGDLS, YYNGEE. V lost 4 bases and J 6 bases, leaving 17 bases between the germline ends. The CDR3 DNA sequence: TGTGCCAGCAGCCCCCCGGTCTCAAGAGGCAATGAGCAGTTCTTC. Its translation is CASSPPVSRGNEQFF.